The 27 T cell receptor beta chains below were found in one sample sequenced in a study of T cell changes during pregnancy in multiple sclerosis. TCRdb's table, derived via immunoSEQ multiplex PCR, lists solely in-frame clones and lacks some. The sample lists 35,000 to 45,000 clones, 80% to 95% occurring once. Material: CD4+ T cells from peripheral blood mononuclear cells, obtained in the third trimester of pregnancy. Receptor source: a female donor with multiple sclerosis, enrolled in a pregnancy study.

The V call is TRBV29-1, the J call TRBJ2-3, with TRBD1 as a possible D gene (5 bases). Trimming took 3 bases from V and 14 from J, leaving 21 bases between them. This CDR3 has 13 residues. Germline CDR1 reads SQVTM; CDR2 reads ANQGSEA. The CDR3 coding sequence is TGCAGCGTTGAGTCCAGGGAAGGTGTGAGTAGGTATTTT. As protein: CSVESREGVSRYF.

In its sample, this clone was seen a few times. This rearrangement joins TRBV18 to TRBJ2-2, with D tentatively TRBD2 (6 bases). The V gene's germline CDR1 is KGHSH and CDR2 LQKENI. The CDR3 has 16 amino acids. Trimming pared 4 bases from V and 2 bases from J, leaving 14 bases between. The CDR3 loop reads CASSQGLPSNTGELFF. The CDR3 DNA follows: TGTGCCAGCTCACAGGGACTTCCTTCTAACACCGGGGAGCTGTTTTTT.

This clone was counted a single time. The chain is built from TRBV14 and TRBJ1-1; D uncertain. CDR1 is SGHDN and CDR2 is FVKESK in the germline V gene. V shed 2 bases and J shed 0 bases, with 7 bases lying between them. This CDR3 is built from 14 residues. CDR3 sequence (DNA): TGTGCCAGCAGCCAACCGGGGATGAACACTGAAGCTTTCTTT. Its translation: CASSQPGMNTEAFF. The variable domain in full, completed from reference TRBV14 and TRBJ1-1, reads EAGVTQFPSHSVIEKGQTVTLRCDPISGHDNLYWYRRVMGKEIKFLLHFVKESKQDESGMPNNRFLAERTGGTYSTLKVQPAELEDSGVYFCASSQPGMNTEAFFGQGTRLTVV.

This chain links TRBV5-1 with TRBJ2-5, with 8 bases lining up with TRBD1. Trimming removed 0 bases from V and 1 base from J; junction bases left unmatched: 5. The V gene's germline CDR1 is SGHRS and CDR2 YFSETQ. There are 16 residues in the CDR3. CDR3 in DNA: TGCGCCAGCAGCTTGGTTTCAGGGACAGGCCAAGAGACCCAGTACTTC. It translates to CASSLVSGTGQETQYF.

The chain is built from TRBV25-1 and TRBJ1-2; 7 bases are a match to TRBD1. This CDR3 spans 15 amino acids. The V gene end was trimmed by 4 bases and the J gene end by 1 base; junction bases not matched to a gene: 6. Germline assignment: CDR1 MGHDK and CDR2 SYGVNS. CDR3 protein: CASSVHRQGNYGYTF. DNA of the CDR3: TGTGCCAGCAGTGTCCACCGACAGGGTAACTATGGCTACACCTTC.

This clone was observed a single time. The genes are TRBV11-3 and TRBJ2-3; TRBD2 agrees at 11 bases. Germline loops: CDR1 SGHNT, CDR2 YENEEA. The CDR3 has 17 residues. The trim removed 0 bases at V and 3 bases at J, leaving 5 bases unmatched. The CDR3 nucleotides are TGTGCCAGCAGCTTAGAGGCTGGGACTAGCGGAACAGATACGCAGTATTTT. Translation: CASSLEAGTSGTDTQYF.

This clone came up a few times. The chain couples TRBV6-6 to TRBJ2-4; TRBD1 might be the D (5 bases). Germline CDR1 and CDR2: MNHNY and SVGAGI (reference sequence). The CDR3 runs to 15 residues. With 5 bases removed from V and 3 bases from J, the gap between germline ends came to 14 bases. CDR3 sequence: CASSAQGFGKNIQYF. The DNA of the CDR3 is TGTGCCAGCAGTGCCCAGGGATTTGGCAAAAACATTCAGTACTTC.

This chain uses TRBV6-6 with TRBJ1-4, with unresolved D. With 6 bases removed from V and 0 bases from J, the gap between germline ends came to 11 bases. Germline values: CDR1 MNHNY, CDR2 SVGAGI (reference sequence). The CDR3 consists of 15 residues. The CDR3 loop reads CASRTRGTTNEKLFF. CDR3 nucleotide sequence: TGTGCCAGCAGAACCCGAGGTACAACTAATGAAAAACTGTTTTTT.

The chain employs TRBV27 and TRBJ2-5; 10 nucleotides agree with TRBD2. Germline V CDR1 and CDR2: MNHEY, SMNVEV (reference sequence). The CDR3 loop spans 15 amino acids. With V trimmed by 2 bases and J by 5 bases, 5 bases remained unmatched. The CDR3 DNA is TGTGCCAGCAGTTTAAGCGGGAGGGGGGGGGAGACCCAGTACTTC. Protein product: CASSLSGRGGETQYF.

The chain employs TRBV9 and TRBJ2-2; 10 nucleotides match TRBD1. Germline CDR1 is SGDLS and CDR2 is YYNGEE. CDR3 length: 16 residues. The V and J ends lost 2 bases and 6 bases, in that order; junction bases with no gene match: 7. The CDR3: CASSVGPGQGPGELFF. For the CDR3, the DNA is TGTGCCAGCAGCGTTGGACCGGGACAGGGGCCCGGGGAGCTGTTTTTT.

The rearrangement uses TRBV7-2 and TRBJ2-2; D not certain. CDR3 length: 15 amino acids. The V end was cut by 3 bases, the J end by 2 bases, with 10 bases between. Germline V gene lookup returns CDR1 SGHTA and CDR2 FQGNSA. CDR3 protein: CASSLQILNTGELFF. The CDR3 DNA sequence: TGTGCCAGCAGCTTGCAGATCCTTAACACCGGGGAGCTGTTTTTT.

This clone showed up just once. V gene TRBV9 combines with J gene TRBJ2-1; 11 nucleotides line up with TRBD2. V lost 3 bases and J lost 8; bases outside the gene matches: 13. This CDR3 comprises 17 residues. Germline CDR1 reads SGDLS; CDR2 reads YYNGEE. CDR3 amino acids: CASSATSGSISSDEQFF. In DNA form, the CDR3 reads TGTGCCAGCAGCGCAACTAGCGGGAGTATCTCTAGCGATGAGCAGTTCTTC.

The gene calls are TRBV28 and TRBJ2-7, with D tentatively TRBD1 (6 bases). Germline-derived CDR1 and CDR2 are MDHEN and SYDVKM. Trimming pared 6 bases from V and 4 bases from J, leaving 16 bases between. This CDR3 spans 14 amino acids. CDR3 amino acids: CASRLQGSRYEQYF. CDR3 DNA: TGTGCCAGCAGGCTACAGGGTAGTAGGTACGAGCAGTACTTC.

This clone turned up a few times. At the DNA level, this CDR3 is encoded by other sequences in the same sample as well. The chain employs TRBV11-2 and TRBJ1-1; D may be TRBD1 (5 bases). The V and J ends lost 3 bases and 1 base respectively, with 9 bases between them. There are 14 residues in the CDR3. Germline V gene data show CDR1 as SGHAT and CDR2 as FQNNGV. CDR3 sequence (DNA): TGTGCCAGCAGCTTCTTTACAGGGAACACTGAAGCTTTCTTT. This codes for CASSFFTGNTEAFF.

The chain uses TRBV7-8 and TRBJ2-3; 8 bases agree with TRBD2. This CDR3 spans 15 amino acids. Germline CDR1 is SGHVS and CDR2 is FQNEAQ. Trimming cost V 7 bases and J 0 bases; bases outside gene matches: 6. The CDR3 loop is CASTERESSTDTQYF. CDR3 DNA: TGTGCCAGCACCGAGCGGGAGAGTAGCACAGATACGCAGTATTTT.

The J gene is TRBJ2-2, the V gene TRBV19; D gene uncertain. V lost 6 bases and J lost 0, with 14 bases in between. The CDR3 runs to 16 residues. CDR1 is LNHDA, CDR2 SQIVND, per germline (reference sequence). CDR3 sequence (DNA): TGTGCCAGTAGGAGAAGCCACCTTTCGAACACCGGGGAGCTGTTTTTT. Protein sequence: CASRRSHLSNTGELFF.

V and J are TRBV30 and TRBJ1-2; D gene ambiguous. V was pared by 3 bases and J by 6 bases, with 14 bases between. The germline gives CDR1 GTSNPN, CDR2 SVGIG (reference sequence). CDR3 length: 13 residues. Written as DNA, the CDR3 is TGTGCCTGGAGGACGCCGGGAGGGAATGGCTACACCTTC. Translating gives CAWRTPGGNGYTF. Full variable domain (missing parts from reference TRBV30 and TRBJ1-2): SQTIHQWPATLVQPVGSPLSLECTVEGTSNPNLYWYRQAAGRGLQLLFYSVGIGQISSEVPQNLSASRPQDRQFILSSKKLLLSDSGFYLCAWRTPGGNGYTFGSGTRLTVV.

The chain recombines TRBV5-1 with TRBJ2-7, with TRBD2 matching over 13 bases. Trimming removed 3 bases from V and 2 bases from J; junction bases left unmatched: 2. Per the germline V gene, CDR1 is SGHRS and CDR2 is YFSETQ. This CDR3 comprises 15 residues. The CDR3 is CASSSGLAGAYEQYF. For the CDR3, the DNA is TGCGCCAGCAGCTCCGGACTAGCGGGAGCCTACGAGCAGTACTTC.

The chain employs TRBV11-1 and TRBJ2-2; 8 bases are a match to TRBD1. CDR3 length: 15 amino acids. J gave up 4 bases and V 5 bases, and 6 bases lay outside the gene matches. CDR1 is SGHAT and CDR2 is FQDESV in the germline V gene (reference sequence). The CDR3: CASSNRDRFTGELFF. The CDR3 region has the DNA TGTGCCAGCAGCAACCGGGACAGGTTCACCGGGGAGCTGTTTTTT.

CDR3 nucleotides: TGTGCCACCAGCCCCGTGAGGGGGATCACAGATACGCAGTATTTT. Amino acids: CATSPVRGITDTQYF. This chain joins TRBV15 and TRBJ2-3; D perhaps matches TRBD1 (6 bases). V was pared by 5 bases and J by 2 bases, with 14 bases between. In germline, CDR1 is LNHNV, CDR2 YYDKDF (reference sequence). The CDR3 is 15 residues long.

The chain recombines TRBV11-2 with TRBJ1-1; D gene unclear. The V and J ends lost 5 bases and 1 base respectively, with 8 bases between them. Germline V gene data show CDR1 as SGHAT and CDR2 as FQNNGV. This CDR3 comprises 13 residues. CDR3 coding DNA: TGTGCCAGCAGCCTTAGTTCGAACACTGAAGCTTTCTTT. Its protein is CASSLSSNTEAFF.

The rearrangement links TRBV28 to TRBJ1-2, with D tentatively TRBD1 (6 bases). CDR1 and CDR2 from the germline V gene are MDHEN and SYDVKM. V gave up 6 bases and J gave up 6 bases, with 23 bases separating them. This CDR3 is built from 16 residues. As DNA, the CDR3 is TGTGCCAGCAGCAAGCCCCGGGGGGGCGGAGGAGATGGCTACACCTTC. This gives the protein CASSKPRGGGGDGYTF.

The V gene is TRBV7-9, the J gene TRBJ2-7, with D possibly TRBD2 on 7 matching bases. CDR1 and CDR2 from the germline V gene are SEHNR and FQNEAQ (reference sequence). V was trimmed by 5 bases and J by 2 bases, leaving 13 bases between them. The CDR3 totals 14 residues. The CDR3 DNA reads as TGTGCCAGCAGCGGGGGGGGGCACCCCTACGAGCAGTACTTC. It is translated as CASSGGGHPYEQYF.

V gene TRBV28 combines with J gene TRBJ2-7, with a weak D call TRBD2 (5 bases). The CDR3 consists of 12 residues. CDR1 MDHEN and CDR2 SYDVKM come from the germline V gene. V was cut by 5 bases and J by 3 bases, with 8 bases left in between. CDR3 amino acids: CASSEGIYEQYF. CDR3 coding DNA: TGTGCCAGCAGTGAGGGAATCTACGAGCAGTACTTC. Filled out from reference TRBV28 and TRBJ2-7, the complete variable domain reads DVKVTQSSRYLVKRTGEKVFLECVQDMDHENMFWYRQDPGLGLRLIYFSYDVKMKEKGDIPEGYSVSREKKERFSLILESASTNQTSMYLCASSEGIYEQYFGPGTRLTVT.

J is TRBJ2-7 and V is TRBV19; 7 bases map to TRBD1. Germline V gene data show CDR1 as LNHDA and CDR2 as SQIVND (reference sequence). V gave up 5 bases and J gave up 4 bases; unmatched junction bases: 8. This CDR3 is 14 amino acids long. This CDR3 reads CASSPGQDGYEQYF. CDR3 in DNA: TGTGCCAGTAGTCCCGGACAGGACGGGTACGAGCAGTACTTC.

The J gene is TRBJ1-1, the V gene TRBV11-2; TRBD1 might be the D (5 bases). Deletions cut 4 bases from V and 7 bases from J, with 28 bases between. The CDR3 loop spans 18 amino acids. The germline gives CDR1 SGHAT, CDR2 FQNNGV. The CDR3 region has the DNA TGTGCCAGCAGCTCCCGTTGGGGGGTAGGGACTTCGTCCGGTGAAGCTTTCTTT. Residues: CASSSRWGVGTSSGEAFF. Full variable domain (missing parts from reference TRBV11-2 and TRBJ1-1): EAGVAQSPRYKIIEKRQSVAFWCNPISGHATLYWYQQILGQGPKLLIQFQNNGVVDDSQLPKDRFSAERLKGVDSTLKIQPAKLEDSAVYLCASSSRWGVGTSSGEAFFGQGTRLTVV.

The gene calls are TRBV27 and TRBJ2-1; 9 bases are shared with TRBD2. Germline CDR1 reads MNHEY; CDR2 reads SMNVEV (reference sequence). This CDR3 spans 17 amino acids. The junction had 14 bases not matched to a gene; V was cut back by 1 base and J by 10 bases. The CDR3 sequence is CASSLLASGMPGGEQFF. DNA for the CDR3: TGTGCCAGCAGTTTATTGGCTAGCGGGATGCCTGGGGGGGAGCAGTTCTTC.